The 30 T cell receptor beta chains below all came from one sample that was sequenced in a study of blood T cell repertoires in COVID-19. Only in-frame clones appear in the TCRdb table, and some are missing; sequencing was by immunoSEQ multiplex PCR. The repertoire includes roughly 120,000 clones, 65% to 85% of them detected once, and roughly 1.5% sits in the top ten. Source material: peripheral blood. The receptor source for this set is a man in his fifties with acute or convalescent COVID-19.

This clone was counted a single time. The V gene is TRBV5-6, the J gene TRBJ1-5, with D tentatively TRBD1 (5 bases). The germline V and J ends were trimmed by 0 bases and 7 bases, with 11 bases remaining between them. The CDR3 is made up of 14 amino acids. Germline values: CDR1 SGHDT, CDR2 YYEEEE. The CDR3 DNA follows: TGTGCCAGCAGCTTGGGACAGCTAAAGCAGCCCCAGCATTTT. This translates into CASSLGQLKQPQHF.

V and J are TRBV30 and TRBJ1-1; D remains unclear. Trimming shortened V by 5 bases and J by 5 bases, and 15 bases separated the two germline ends. This CDR3 is built from 13 residues. Germline V lookup: CDR1 GTSNPN, CDR2 SVGIG (reference sequence). CDR3 loop: CAWQDFRGTEAFF. CDR3 DNA sequence: TGTGCCTGGCAGGACTTTCGTGGAACTGAAGCTTTCTTT.

The chain employs TRBV2 and TRBJ1-4; D is undetermined. V dropped 3 bases and J dropped 7 bases, with 24 bases sitting between them. CDR1 and CDR2 (germline): SNHLY, FYNNEI. There are 18 residues in the CDR3. The DNA for the CDR3 is TGTGCCAGCAGTGACTTTTTGGCAGAGAGCGCGGCGGGTGAAAAACTGTTTTTT. Translated, it gives CASSDFLAESAAGEKLFF.

The V call is TRBV6-6, the J call TRBJ1-4; maybe TRBD1 (6 bases). Trimming removed 6 bases from V and 2 bases from J, with 13 bases in between. The CDR3 sequence is 15 residues long. Germline loops: CDR1 MNHNY, CDR2 SVGAGI (reference sequence). This CDR3 reads CASREQGYTNEKLFF. CDR3 DNA: TGTGCCAGCAGAGAACAGGGTTACACTAATGAAAAACTGTTTTTT.

The gene calls are TRBV29-1 and TRBJ2-3; no clear D. The V and J ends lost 0 bases and 2 bases respectively, with 12 bases between them. The CDR3 length is 15 residues. CDR1 is SQVTM and CDR2 is ANQGSEA in the germline V gene. Written as DNA, the CDR3 is TGCAGCGTTGAAGATAGGCTAGTCCACACAGATACGCAGTATTTT. It encodes CSVEDRLVHTDTQYF.

This clone was found once. The rearrangement uses TRBV29-1 and TRBJ2-1, with 12 bases matching TRBD2. J was trimmed by 0 bases and V by 4 bases; bases with no gene match: 4. This CDR3 region has 16 residues. Germline CDR1 reads SQVTM; CDR2 reads ANQGSEA. The CDR3 nucleotides are TGCAGCGTTGTTAGACTAGCGGGGGACTCCTACAATGAGCAGTTCTTC. Its protein is CSVVRLAGDSYNEQFF.

The rearrangement links TRBV12-5 to TRBJ2-3; 9 nucleotides agree with TRBD1. Germline V lookup: CDR1 LGHNT, CDR2 FRNRAP. This CDR3 spans 18 amino acids. Trimming at V came to 5 bases and at J to 0 bases, leaving 12 bases not matched to a gene. The CDR3 region has the DNA TGTGCTAGTGGTCCCAGGACAGGGGATTCTATTAGCACAGATACGCAGTATTTT. Translating gives CASGPRTGDSISTDTQYF.

CDR3 region: CASSWGTVQETQYF. CDR3 DNA sequence: TGTGCCAGCAGCTGGGGGACAGTCCAAGAGACCCAGTACTTC. The chain joins TRBV5-5 to TRBJ2-5, with 7 bases fitting TRBD1. This CDR3 has 14 amino acids. Trimming cost V 3 bases and J 1 base; bases outside gene matches: 3. Germline V gene sequence: CDR1 SGHKS, CDR2 YYEKEE (reference sequence).

The chain has TRBV9 and TRBJ1-2; D possibly corresponds to TRBD1 (6 bases). Trimming pared 0 bases from V and 4 bases from J, leaving 13 bases between. CDR1 is SGDLS and CDR2 is YYNGEE in the germline V gene. CDR3 length: 15 amino acids. CDR3: CASSVVGTPRYGYTF. For the CDR3, the DNA is TGTGCCAGCAGCGTAGTCGGGACACCCCGCTATGGCTACACCTTC.

The V and J genes are TRBV10-3 and TRBJ1-1, with D hard to call. The CDR3 extends over 15 amino acids. Trimming took off 0 bases at V and 3 bases at J, with 11 bases between the two ends. Germline assignment: CDR1 ENHRY and CDR2 SYGVKD. The CDR3 nucleotides read TGTGCCATCAGTGAGTCGGTTTATTCGGACACTGAAGCTTTCTTT. As protein: CAISESVYSDTEAFF.

The chain couples TRBV3-1 (or the pseudogene TRBV3-2) to TRBJ1-1; perhaps TRBD1 as D (6 bases). The CDR3 sequence is 12 residues long. Trimming removed 5 bases from V and 8 bases from J, with 12 bases in between. CDR1 and CDR2 (germline): LGHDT, YNNKEL (reference sequence). The CDR3 DNA follows: TGTGCCAGCAGCTACGTACAGGGAGAAGCTTTCTTT. Amino acids: CASSYVQGEAFF.

The J gene is TRBJ2-2, the V gene TRBV11-2, with 8 nucleotides matching TRBD2. The germline V gene encodes CDR1 SGHAT and CDR2 FQNNGV. The ends lost 2 bases at V and 6 bases at J; junction bases unmatched: 8. The CDR3 sequence is 16 residues long. The CDR3 nucleotides are TGTGCCAGCAGCTTATTCCGGGGGGGGCAAGCCGGGGAGCTGTTTTTT. Amino acid sequence: CASSLFRGGQAGELFF.

This clone was observed a single time. The genes are TRBV28 and TRBJ1-2, with 8 bases matching TRBD1. Trimming cost V 5 bases and J 8 bases; bases outside gene matches: 7. This CDR3 is built from 13 residues. The germline V gene has CDR1 MDHEN and CDR2 SYDVKM. The CDR3 reads CASSILTGEGYTF. The DNA of the CDR3 is TGTGCCAGCAGTATTTTGACAGGGGAGGGCTACACCTTC.

This clone has a single count. The J gene is TRBJ2-7, the V gene TRBV5-6; perhaps TRBD2 as D (6 bases). V was pared by 1 base and J by 5 bases, with 13 bases between. CDR3 size: 14 residues. The germline V gene has CDR1 SGHDT and CDR2 YYEEEE. For the CDR3, the DNA is TGTGCCAGCAGCTTGTTGGAGGGAGGCCACGAGCAGTACGTC. Its protein product is CASSLLEGGHEQYV.

The chain combines TRBV24-1 with TRBJ2-7; possible D gene TRBD2, 6 bases. V was clipped by 6 bases and J by 7 bases, with 15 bases between them. From germline, CDR1 is KGHDR and CDR2 SFDVKD. This CDR3 spans 13 amino acids. The CDR3 DNA is TGTGCCACCAGTTTGGGAGGAGGGGAAGAGCAGTACTTC. This sequence encodes CATSLGGGEEQYF.

CDR3: CASSATQGQPYGYTF. In nucleotides, the CDR3 is TGTGCCAGCAGCGCCACACAGGGACAGCCCTATGGCTACACCTTC. The J gene is TRBJ1-2, the V gene TRBV9; TRBD1 agrees at 7 bases. J lost 4 bases, V lost 3 bases, and 9 bases had no gene match. Germline V lookup: CDR1 SGDLS, CDR2 YYNGEE. The CDR3 is 15 amino acids.

This clone was recorded a few times. V usage is TRBV20-1 and J usage is TRBJ1-1; 10 bases map to TRBD1. This CDR3 region has 11 residues. The V segment lost 6 bases and the J segment 12 bases; nucleotides outside the gene matches: 7. Germline assignment: CDR1 DFQATT and CDR2 SNEGSKA (reference sequence). The CDR3 region has the DNA TGCAGTGCGGGTCGACAGGGGGCAACTTTCTTT. This sequence encodes CSAGRQGATFF.

In this sample, this clone turned up once. The V gene is TRBV30, the J gene TRBJ2-3; the match to TRBD1 covers 7 bases. The trim removed 2 bases at V and 1 base at J, leaving 3 bases unmatched. Germline loops: CDR1 GTSNPN, CDR2 SVGIG (reference sequence). This CDR3 region has 14 residues. DNA for the CDR3: TGTGCCTGGAGTTCTGGACAGGGCACAGATACGCAGTATTTT. Its translation: CAWSSGQGTDTQYF.

The rearrangement joins TRBV29-1 to TRBJ2-1; possibly TRBD1 for D (5 bases). The CDR3 contains 12 residues. V was pared by 7 bases and J by 8 bases, with 15 bases between. Germline V gene lookup returns CDR1 SQVTM and CDR2 ANQGSEA. CDR3 loop: CSAYSTGYEQFF. The CDR3 coding sequence is TGCAGCGCCTATTCTACAGGATATGAGCAGTTCTTC.

This chain connects TRBV4-2 to TRBJ2-5; D is ambiguous. Germline lookup yields CDR1 LGHNA and CDR2 YNFKEQ. CDR3 size: 15 residues. Trimming left V 0 bases short and J 1 base short, with 9 bases between. For the CDR3, the DNA is TGTGCCAGCAGCCAAGAGCAGGCGCGCCAAGAGACCCAGTACTTC. This sequence encodes CASSQEQARQETQYF.

This clone was detected only once. The V and J genes are TRBV5-1 and TRBJ1-1; D unresolved. The germline V gene has CDR1 SGHRS and CDR2 YFSETQ. The ends were cut back, 4 bases at V and 6 bases at J, with 19 bases in the middle. The CDR3 is made up of 15 amino acids. The CDR3: CASSPLGPLSPEAFF. The CDR3 DNA reads TGCGCCAGCAGCCCACTGGGCCCTTTAAGCCCTGAAGCTTTCTTT.

As for this clone: An end of the junction differs from the germline gene, which may be a read error. The gene calls are TRBV10-3 and TRBJ2-3; the match to TRBD2 covers 12 bases. CDR1 and CDR2 from the germline V gene are ENHRY and SYGVKD. The CDR3 is 17 residues long. The CDR3 DNA reads as TGTGCCATCACTGAGGGACTAGCGGGTGGTGGCACAGATACGCAGTATTTT. Translated: CAITEGLAGGGTDTQYF.

The rearrangement links TRBV19 to TRBJ2-3; 7 nucleotides line up with TRBD1. Germline V gene lookup returns CDR1 LNHDA and CDR2 SQIVND (reference sequence). The CDR3 totals 15 residues. The ends lost 5 bases at V and 2 bases at J; junction bases unmatched: 7. CDR3 sequence (DNA): TGTGCCAGTAGTCCTACAGGGGCCCTCACAGATACGCAGTATTTT. Amino acid sequence: CASSPTGALTDTQYF. Complete variable domain (other parts from reference TRBV19 and TRBJ2-3): DGGITQSPKYLFRKEGQNVTLSCEQNLNHDAMYWYRQDPGQGLRLIYYSQIVNDFQKGDIAEGYSVSREKKESFPLTVTSAQKNPTAFYLCASSPTGALTDTQYFGPGTRLTVL.

V and J are TRBV19 and TRBJ1-1; D is unclear. V dropped 4 bases and J dropped 1 base, with 19 bases sitting between them. This CDR3 has 17 residues. Germline V gene sequence: CDR1 LNHDA, CDR2 SQIVND (reference sequence). The CDR3 sequence: CASSTGLRLSKNTEAFF. CDR3 sequence (DNA): TGTGCCAGTAGTACCGGACTGCGTTTGAGTAAGAACACTGAAGCTTTCTTT.

The genes are TRBV5-5 and TRBJ2-5; TRBD1 matches at 8 bases. The CDR3 contains 15 residues. V trimming: 0 bases; J trimming: 5 bases; junction bases outside the gene matches: 6. Germline CDR1 reads SGHKS; CDR2 reads YYEKEE (reference sequence). CDR3 loop: CASSLAVQGAETQYF. CDR3 coding DNA: TGTGCCAGCAGCTTGGCCGTGCAGGGGGCTGAGACCCAGTACTTC.

V gene TRBV4-1 combines with J gene TRBJ1-1; no clear D gene. CDR3 length: 13 residues. Trimming removed 0 bases from V and 6 bases from J, with 8 bases in between. The germline gives CDR1 MGHRA, CDR2 YSYEKL. The CDR3 here is CASSQDLASEAFF. The CDR3 DNA reads TGCGCCAGCAGCCAAGATCTGGCCTCTGAAGCTTTCTTT.

The chain combines TRBV2 with TRBJ2-3; 7 bases map to TRBD1. This CDR3 is built from 15 residues. The ends lost 4 bases at V and 2 bases at J; junction bases unmatched: 6. In germline, CDR1 is SNHLY, CDR2 FYNNEI. CDR3 residues: CASSAGTDSTDTQYF. CDR3 nucleotide sequence: TGTGCCAGCAGTGCCGGGACAGACTCCACAGATACGCAGTATTTT.

The J gene is TRBJ2-5, the V gene TRBV4-2; 8 positions match TRBD2. In germline, CDR1 is LGHNA, CDR2 YNFKEQ. Losses at the gene ends were 1 base for V and 2 bases for J; bases not matched to a gene: 9. This CDR3 has 17 amino acids. CDR3 nucleotide sequence: TGTGCCAGCAGCCAAGGGCTAGCGGGCTCCGATCAAGAGACCCAGTACTTC. This encodes CASSQGLAGSDQETQYF.

This clone was seen a handful of times. The V gene is TRBV28, the J gene TRBJ2-7; 9 bases align to TRBD1. The germline gives CDR1 MDHEN, CDR2 SYDVKM. The J segment lost 3 bases and the V segment lost 7 bases, leaving 10 bases of the junction unmatched. The CDR3 consists of 15 residues. The CDR3, as DNA: TGTGCCAGCACCAAAGTCGTGGGACAGGGCTACGAGCAGTACTTC. Amino acid sequence: CASTKVVGQGYEQYF.

The chain employs TRBV5-1 and TRBJ2-5; D is possibly TRBD2 (6 bases). The germline gives CDR1 SGHRS, CDR2 YFSETQ. The CDR3 is made up of 16 amino acids. The germline V and J ends were trimmed by 1 base and 2 bases, with 15 bases remaining between them. DNA for the CDR3: TGCGCCAGCAGCTTGAGAGGTGCGGGAACACAAGAGACCCAGTACTTC. Protein sequence: CASSLRGAGTQETQYF.